The present TCR beta chain was sequenced within a study of T cells after yellow fever vaccination. TCRdb used MiXCR to reprocess the 5' RACE reads, holding one entry per CDR3 protein. The sample shows under 500,000 distinct CDR3 sequences, about 19% of them seen only once. The table lists this clonotype with a few counts. Antigen unknown. Study observations and caveats: Sorted repertoires could include abundant contaminating clonotypes from bulk cells. A weaker secondary response peaked on day 5, the primary on day 15.

V was trimmed by 2 bases and J by 0 bases, leaving 10 bases between them. This CDR3 comprises 15 residues. Looked up from germline, CDR1 is SGHRS and CDR2 is YFSETQ. The sequence derives from a man aged 18 to 29 who received the YFV17D yellow fever vaccine. J is TRBJ2-3 and V is TRBV5-1, with D unresolved. Sample: PBMCs, taken before the yellow fever booster vaccination. Written as DNA, the CDR3 is TGCGCCAGCAGCTTAGGCCACCGCAGCACAGATACGCAGTATTTT. It encodes CASSLGHRSTDTQYF.